A single sample is the source of the 32 T cell receptor beta chains below, sequenced in a study of T cells expressing NK-cell markers. TCRdb reprocessed the 5' RACE reads; each CDR3 protein has one entry and no DNA is given. The sample holds roughly 150,000 distinct CDR3 sequences. Sequencing was performed on blood T cells: a sorted CD56 or NKG2C T cell subset, CD4+ or CD8+ T cells, or bulk PBMC T cells (not recorded which). The receptors stem from a man aged 18-69 years in good health.

The rearrangement links TRBV4-1 to TRBJ2-2. Germline values: CDR1 MGHRA, CDR2 YSYEKL. CDR3 size: 14 residues. CDR3 sequence reads: CASSVRWGSGELFF.

This chain links TRBV7-3 with TRBJ1-1. There are 13 residues in the CDR3. Germline assignment: CDR1 SGHTA and CDR2 FQGTGA. This chain's CDR3 is CASSPNRNTEAFF.

The chain recombines TRBV24-1 with TRBJ2-2; TCRdb proposes TRBD2, but this gene call is untestable without DNA. Germline assignment: CDR1 KGHDR and CDR2 SFDVKD. The CDR3 runs 15 residues. This chain's CDR3 is CATSDFSEGTGELFF.

The J gene is TRBJ2-7, the V gene TRBV7-2; TCRdb returns TRBD2, unconfirmable since there is no DNA. CDR3 length equals 16 residues. In germline, CDR1 is SGHTA, CDR2 FQGNSA. CDR3 residues: CASSLHGGGSSYEQYF.

This chain uses TRBV7-3 with TRBJ2-3; no DNA is available, so the TRBD2 call from TCRdb remains unchecked. Germline CDR1 SGHTA, CDR2 FQGTGA. This CDR3 has 17 residues. CDR3: CASSLISGGAFSDTQYF.

This sequence joins TRBV5-6 and TRBJ2-1; TCRdb's D gene call, TRBD2, goes unchecked for lack of DNA. This CDR3 is built from 15 residues. Germline CDR1 SGHDT, CDR2 YYEEEE. The CDR3 sequence: CASRYPGLGGNEQFF.

The CDR3 region is CAVTGTGGPYEQYF. The gene calls are TRBV2 and TRBJ2-7; TCRdb proposes TRBD1, but this gene call is untestable without DNA. The CDR3 runs to 14 residues. The germline gives CDR1 SNHLY, CDR2 FYNNEI.

The V call is TRBV2, the J call TRBJ1-2; TCRdb selects TRBD1, and the lack of DNA leaves this call unchecked. Germline CDR1 SNHLY, CDR2 FYNNEI. The CDR3 spans 15 residues. This chain's CDR3 is CASSDGQVFNYGYTF.

This rearrangement joins TRBV5-1 to TRBJ2-7; TCRdb's assignment of TRBD2 cannot be checked, as there is no DNA. CDR3 size: 15 residues. Germline assignment: CDR1 SGHRS and CDR2 YFSETQ. The chain's CDR3 is CASSPQAGETYEQYF.

V is TRBV4-2 and J is TRBJ2-5; TCRdb calls TRBD2, which cannot be checked without DNA. The CDR3 totals 16 residues. The germline V gene has CDR1 LGHNA and CDR2 YNFKEQ. This CDR3 is CASSQDRRGSQETQYF.

The CDR3: CASSAYTDTQYF. The chain recombines TRBV6-6 with TRBJ2-3. The CDR3 spans 12 residues. From germline, CDR1 is MNHNY and CDR2 SVGAGI (reference sequence).

CDR3 loop: CASSETGAPGYEQFF. The V gene is TRBV4-2, the J gene TRBJ2-1; the D call of TRBD1 rests on TCRdb alone, since no DNA is present to check it. Germline V gives CDR1 LGHNA, CDR2 YNFKEQ. This CDR3 comprises 15 residues.

The V gene is TRBV12-3 or TRBV12-4, the J gene TRBJ2-1; TCRdb's assignment of TRBD2 cannot be checked, as there is no DNA. The CDR3 spans 15 residues. Here the CDR3 reads CASTSGDSSYNEQFF.

This rearrangement joins TRBV5-4 to TRBJ2-7; the TRBD2 assignment by TCRdb is unverifiable without DNA. This CDR3 has 13 amino acids. Germline V gives CDR1 SGHNT, CDR2 YYREEE (reference sequence). The CDR3 is CASSSGEFYEQYF.

The CDR3 sequence is CASSQDPTGTSEQYF. This chain uses TRBV4-2 with TRBJ2-7; the D gene TCRdb calls, TRBD2, cannot be checked with no DNA. The CDR3 is 15 amino acids. Germline-derived CDR1 and CDR2 are LGHNA and YNFKEQ.

The J gene is TRBJ1-4, the V gene TRBV28. There are 13 residues in the CDR3. Germline loops: CDR1 MDHEN, CDR2 SYDVKM. This CDR3 is CASSLPSDEKLFF.

The chain is built from TRBV20-1 and TRBJ2-7; the D gene TCRdb calls, TRBD1, cannot be checked with no DNA. The V gene's germline CDR1 is DFQATT and CDR2 SNEGSKA (reference sequence). The CDR3 has 12 amino acids. The CDR3 sequence is CSALQGRYEQYF.

The chain combines TRBV11-1 with TRBJ2-1; TCRdb outputs TRBD1, but without DNA this stays unchecked. Germline V gene lookup returns CDR1 SGHAT and CDR2 FQDESV (reference sequence). CDR3 size: 19 residues. The CDR3 loop reads CASSPIIIRDRGSYNEQFF.

This chain joins TRBV27 and TRBJ1-4; the TCRdb call, TRBD1, lacks DNA for checking. The CDR3 extends over 12 amino acids. Germline V CDR1 and CDR2: MNHEY, SMNVEV (reference sequence). CDR3 sequence: CASSGGNEKLFF.

The chain has TRBV2 and TRBJ2-1; the D call from TCRdb, TRBD1, cannot be confirmed without DNA. There are 14 residues in the CDR3. Germline V gives CDR1 SNHLY, CDR2 FYNNEI. CDR3 sequence reads: CASSDPGPPDEQFF.

This chain joins TRBV27 and TRBJ2-3; TCRdb selects TRBD1, and the lack of DNA leaves this call unchecked. CDR3 length: 16 residues. Germline assignment: CDR1 MNHEY and CDR2 SMNVEV (reference sequence). The CDR3 is CASSLSTGGWTDTQYF.

The CDR3 reads CAGTSGGMRTDTQYF. V is TRBV9 and J is TRBJ2-3; the TCRdb D gene call, TRBD2, has no DNA to confirm it. This CDR3 contains 15 residues. CDR1 and CDR2 from the germline V gene are SGDLS and YYNGEE.

This chain links TRBV6-1 with TRBJ2-7; TCRdb outputs TRBD1, but without DNA this stays unchecked. The CDR3 runs 16 residues. Germline CDR1 is MNHNS and CDR2 is SASEGT. CDR3 loop: CASSDFTGTGGREQYF.

The genes are TRBV11-2 and TRBJ2-7; TCRdb names TRBD1, which stays unverified in the absence of DNA. The CDR3 has 17 amino acids. Germline V gives CDR1 SGHAT, CDR2 FQNNGV. The CDR3 is CASSLGTGGLASYEQYF. The variable domain in full, with the rest retrieved from reference TRBV11-2 and TRBJ2-7, is EAGVAQSPRYKIIEKRQSVAFWCNPISGHATLYWYQQILGQGPKLLIQFQNNGVVDDSQLPKDRFSAERLKGVDSTLKIQPAKLEDSAVYLCASSLGTGGLASYEQYFGPGTRLTVT.

The rearrangement uses TRBV13 and TRBJ2-4; absent DNA, TCRdb's TRBD2 call cannot be checked. This CDR3 has 13 amino acids. The germline V gene encodes CDR1 PRHDT and CDR2 FYEKMQ (reference sequence). The CDR3 reads CASSLGGQNIQYF.

V usage is TRBV6-5 and J usage is TRBJ2-1; TCRdb lists TRBD1, though no DNA is available to test this call. The germline gives CDR1 MNHEY, CDR2 SVGAGI. The CDR3 runs to 14 residues. The CDR3 sequence: CASSYPSDREVLFF.

This rearrangement joins TRBV18 to TRBJ2-1; there is no DNA to check the TCRdb D call of TRBD1. Germline V gene lookup returns CDR1 KGHSH and CDR2 LQKENI. The CDR3 consists of 16 residues. This CDR3 reads CASSPPSLGGRNEQFF.

The gene calls are TRBV7-9 and TRBJ2-5. Germline assignment: CDR1 SEHNR and CDR2 FQNEAQ (reference sequence). The CDR3 extends over 14 amino acids. CDR3 in amino acids: CASSLGHNQETQYF.

The chain joins TRBV6-5 to TRBJ2-1; the TRBD1 assignment by TCRdb is unverifiable without DNA. The CDR3 is 11 amino acids. Germline CDR1 reads MNHEY; CDR2 reads SVGAGI. The CDR3 here is CASGGELEQFF.

The chain couples TRBV19 to TRBJ2-1. From germline, CDR1 is LNHDA and CDR2 SQIVND (reference sequence). The CDR3 is 14 residues long. CDR3 loop: CASSIGSAYNEQFF.

The chain carries TRBV20-1 and TRBJ2-5; TCRdb returns TRBD1, unconfirmable since there is no DNA. The CDR3 is 15 amino acids. Germline V gene data show CDR1 as DFQATT and CDR2 as SNEGSKA (reference sequence). CDR3 sequence reads: CSATDGTSGIETQYF.

J is TRBJ2-7 and V is TRBV4-2. From germline, CDR1 is LGHNA and CDR2 YNFKEQ. This CDR3 contains 14 residues. CDR3 sequence: CASSQGGLGDEQYF.